A selection of T cell receptor beta chains follows, all from one sample in a study of blood T cell repertoires in COVID-19. Repertoires were generated with immunoSEQ multiplex PCR, while TCRdb's copy carries only in-frame clones and drops some. The sample holds 250,000 to 350,000 clones; around 87% are singletons and the top ten take 3.5% to 4.5%. Material for sequencing was PBMCs or T cells enriched from blood (not recorded which). Receptors originate from a woman under 30 with acute COVID-19. CDR3s include the opening cysteine and the closing phenylalanine or tryptophan. Each record gives: V gene, J gene, D gene, clone size, CDR3 protein, CDR3 DNA. A D gene is named only where the DNA matches it firmly. A clone size is listed for some rows: how often the clone was seen (once, few, many), or a class if it is expanded.

V gene: TRBV5-1
J gene: TRBJ2-7
D gene: .
clone size: .
CDR3 protein: CASSPNAGALYEQYF
CDR3 DNA: TGCGCCAGCAGCCCGAACGCCGGTGCCCTCTACGAGCAGTACTTC

V gene: TRBV5-1
J gene: TRBJ1-3
D gene: .
clone size: .
CDR3 protein: CASSLKEGAGNTIYF
CDR3 DNA: TGCGCCAGCAGCTTGAAAGAGGGGGCTGGAAACACCATATATTTT

V gene: TRBV5-1
J gene: TRBJ2-2
D gene: TRBD2
clone size: .
CDR3 protein: CASSLDGGAGELFF
CDR3 DNA: TGCGCCAGCAGCTTGGACGGGGGGGCCGGGGAGCTGTTTTTT

V gene: TRBV11-3
J gene: TRBJ1-2
D gene: .
clone size: .
CDR3 protein: CASSPRDTRYGYTF
CDR3 DNA: TGTGCCAGCAGCCCCCGGGACACTCGCTATGGCTACACCTTC

V gene: TRBV27
J gene: TRBJ2-1
D gene: TRBD2
clone size: .
CDR3 protein: CASSLTSGGKFF
CDR3 DNA: TGTGCCAGCAGTTTAACTAGCGGGGGGAAGTTCTTC

V gene: TRBV6-5
J gene: TRBJ1-4
D gene: .
clone size: .
CDR3 protein: CASSSARSTNEKLFF
CDR3 DNA: TGTGCCAGCAGTTCGGCCAGGTCGACCAATGAAAAACTGTTTTTT

V gene: TRBV18
J gene: TRBJ2-1
D gene: .
clone size: .
CDR3 protein: CASSPGIYNEQFF
CDR3 DNA: TGTGCCAGCTCACCCGGGATCTACAATGAGCAGTTCTTC

V gene: TRBV10-3
J gene: TRBJ1-2
D gene: TRBD1
clone size: .
CDR3 protein: CAIQQGDYGYTF
CDR3 DNA: TGTGCCATCCAACAGGGGGACTATGGCTACACCTTC

V gene: TRBV5-1
J gene: TRBJ2-2
D gene: TRBD1
clone size: .
CDR3 protein: CASSTGQGTGTGELFF
CDR3 DNA: TGCGCCAGCAGCACGGGACAGGGGACTGGCACCGGGGAGCTGTTTTTT

V gene: TRBV28
J gene: TRBJ1-2
D gene: .
clone size: .
CDR3 protein: CASSTLGPLGYTF
CDR3 DNA: TGTGCCAGCAGTACCTTGGGGCCCCTAGGCTACACCTTC

V gene: TRBV14
J gene: TRBJ1-1
D gene: .
clone size: .
CDR3 protein: CASSVDRSSEAFF
CDR3 DNA: TGTGCCAGCAGCGTCGACAGGAGTAGTGAAGCTTTCTTT

V gene: TRBV5-1
J gene: TRBJ2-2
D gene: .
clone size: .
CDR3 protein: CASSAGHTNTGELFF
CDR3 DNA: TGCGCCAGCAGCGCAGGACATACGAACACCGGGGAGCTGTTTTTT

V gene: TRBV29-1
J gene: TRBJ2-7
D gene: TRBD1
clone size: few
CDR3 protein: CSAGRGQGTREQYF
CDR3 DNA: TGCAGCGCAGGGCGGGGACAGGGGACGCGGGAGCAGTACTTC

V gene: TRBV7-2
J gene: TRBJ1-2
D gene: .
clone size: .
CDR3 protein: CASSLPANYGYTF
CDR3 DNA: TGTGCCAGCAGCTTGCCGGCTAACTATGGCTACACCTTC

V gene: TRBV28
J gene: TRBJ1-1
D gene: .
clone size: .
CDR3 protein: CASRQAGLLNTEAFF
CDR3 DNA: TGTGCCAGCAGACAGGCGGGACTCTTGAACACTGAAGCTTTCTTT

V gene: TRBV28
J gene: TRBJ2-2
D gene: .
clone size: .
CDR3 protein: CGSRWEGELFF
CDR3 DNA: TGTGGCAGTAGGTGGGAGGGGGAGCTGTTTTTT

V gene: TRBV7-6
J gene: TRBJ2-2
D gene: TRBD2
clone size: .
CDR3 protein: CASSLASSGRNTGELFF
CDR3 DNA: TGTGCCAGCAGCTTAGCGTCTAGCGGGCGGAACACCGGGGAGCTGTTTTTT

V gene: TRBV28
J gene: TRBJ1-5
D gene: TRBD1
clone size: once
CDR3 protein: CASSSSGTGNQPQHF
CDR3 DNA: TGTGCCAGCAGTTCTTCCGGGACAGGCAATCAGCCCCAGCATTTT

V gene: TRBV7-3
J gene: TRBJ2-3
D gene: TRBD2
clone size: .
CDR3 protein: CASSPGGTSGVSTDTQYF
CDR3 DNA: TGTGCCAGCAGCCCCGGGGGGACTAGCGGGGTTAGCACAGATACGCAGTATTTT

V gene: TRBV15
J gene: TRBJ1-4
D gene: .
clone size: .
CDR3 protein: CATSSGTAINEKLFF
CDR3 DNA: TGTGCCACCAGCAGCGGGACTGCGATTAATGAAAAACTGTTTTTT

V gene: TRBV18
J gene: TRBJ2-5
D gene: TRBD2
clone size: .
CDR3 protein: CASSPEAGGGETQYF
CDR3 DNA: TGTGCCAGCTCACCAGAGGCGGGAGGAGGAGAGACCCAGTACTTC

V gene: TRBV7-9
J gene: TRBJ1-5
D gene: .
clone size: once
CDR3 protein: CASSEGGRAQPQHF
CDR3 DNA: TGTGCCAGCAGCGAGGGGGGGAGGGCTCAGCCCCAGCATTTT

V gene: TRBV5-8
J gene: TRBJ1-4
D gene: .
clone size: .
CDR3 protein: CASSPSGARIEKLFF
CDR3 DNA: TGTGCCAGCAGTCCCAGTGGGGCTCGGATTGAAAAACTGTTTTTT

V gene: TRBV12-3/TRBV12-4
J gene: TRBJ1-2
D gene: .
clone size: .
CDR3 protein: CASSLRERNGYTF
CDR3 DNA: TGTGCCAGCAGTTTGAGGGAGCGAAATGGCTACACCTTC

V gene: TRBV13
J gene: TRBJ2-7
D gene: TRBD1
clone size: .
CDR3 protein: CASSGQFRGQGRYEQYF
CDR3 DNA: TGTGCCAGCAGCGGGCAATTTAGGGGACAGGGGCGTTACGAGCAGTACTTC

V gene: TRBV19
J gene: TRBJ2-4
D gene: TRBD2
clone size: .
CDR3 protein: CASIIREGAKNIQYF
CDR3 DNA: TGTGCCAGTATCATCCGGGAGGGCGCCAAAAACATTCAGTACTTC

V gene: TRBV7-3
J gene: TRBJ1-1
D gene: .
clone size: .
CDR3 protein: CASSPGQWDTEAFF
CDR3 DNA: TGTGCCAGCAGCCCAGGACAGTGGGACACTGAAGCTTTCTTT

V gene: TRBV10-1
J gene: TRBJ1-1
D gene: .
clone size: .
CDR3 protein: CASSESRTVGTEAFF
CDR3 DNA: TGCGCCAGCAGTGAGTCCCGGACAGTCGGAACTGAAGCTTTCTTT

V gene: TRBV2
J gene: TRBJ2-3
D gene: TRBD2
clone size: .
CDR3 protein: CASSDPGLADSTDTQYF
CDR3 DNA: TGTGCCAGCAGTGACCCCGGACTAGCGGACAGCACAGATACGCAGTATTTT

V gene: TRBV21-1
J gene: TRBJ2-7
D gene: .
clone size: .
CDR3 protein: CASSKGRSRTSYEQYF
CDR3 DNA: TGTGCCAGCAGCAAAGGAAGATCCCGCACATCCTACGAGCAGTACTTC

V gene: TRBV9
J gene: TRBJ1-5
D gene: TRBD1
clone size: .
CDR3 protein: CASPRGQGVGNQPQHF
CDR3 DNA: TGTGCCAGCCCGAGGGGACAGGGCGTAGGGAATCAGCCCCAGCATTTT

V gene: TRBV7-3
J gene: TRBJ2-5
D gene: .
clone size: .
CDR3 protein: CASSSPGEETQYF
CDR3 DNA: TGTGCCAGCAGCTCACCAGGGGAAGAGACCCAGTACTTC

V gene: TRBV7-2
J gene: TRBJ2-1
D gene: .
clone size: .
CDR3 protein: CASSIRTGQEQFF
CDR3 DNA: TGTGCCAGCAGCATCCGGACGGGACAAGAGCAGTTCTTC

V gene: TRBV15
J gene: TRBJ1-5
D gene: .
clone size: .
CDR3 protein: CATSSGAQFYQPQHF
CDR3 DNA: TGTGCCACCAGTTCAGGGGCGCAATTTTATCAGCCCCAGCATTTT

V gene: TRBV6-5
J gene: TRBJ1-5
D gene: .
clone size: .
CDR3 protein: CASSPRRGDQPQHF
CDR3 DNA: TGTGCCAGCAGTCCCCGACGGGGGGATCAGCCCCAGCATTTT

V gene: TRBV11-3
J gene: TRBJ2-1
D gene: .
clone size: .
CDR3 protein: CASSLAAGTYEQFF
CDR3 DNA: TGTGCCAGCAGCTTAGCGGCGGGGACCTATGAGCAGTTCTTC

V gene: TRBV19
J gene: TRBJ1-3
D gene: .
clone size: .
CDR3 protein: CASNPGGSGNTIYF
CDR3 DNA: TGTGCCAGTAACCCGGGGGGGTCTGGAAACACCATATATTTT

V gene: TRBV11-2
J gene: TRBJ2-2
D gene: .
clone size: .
CDR3 protein: CASSLVQGAGELFF
CDR3 DNA: TGTGCCAGCAGCTTAGTACAGGGTGCGGGGGAGCTGTTTTTT

V gene: TRBV10-3
J gene: TRBJ1-4
D gene: TRBD1
clone size: .
CDR3 protein: CAISPGTGGRIREKLFF
CDR3 DNA: TGTGCCATCAGTCCCGGGACAGGAGGAAGAATTCGAGAAAAACTGTTTTTT

V gene: TRBV30
J gene: TRBJ2-5
D gene: TRBD1
clone size: .
CDR3 protein: CAWAGTGGVQTQYF
CDR3 DNA: TGTGCCTGGGCCGGGACAGGGGGCGTACAGACCCAGTACTTC

V gene: TRBV5-1
J gene: TRBJ2-1
D gene: TRBD2
clone size: .
CDR3 protein: CASSSPGQGASRTGTSGGNEQFF
CDR3 DNA: TGCGCCAGCAGCTCCCCGGGACAGGGGGCGTCCAGAACCGGGACTAGCGGGGGGAATGAGCAGTTCTTC

V gene: TRBV9
J gene: TRBJ2-3
D gene: TRBD1
clone size: few
CDR3 protein: CASSATGSEYDTQYF
CDR3 DNA: TGTGCCAGCAGCGCGACAGGGAGTGAGTACGATACGCAGTATTTT

V gene: TRBV6-5
J gene: TRBJ1-5
D gene: .
clone size: .
CDR3 protein: CASSFVLGDQPQHF
CDR3 DNA: TGTGCCAGCAGTTTTGTACTCGGGGATCAGCCCCAGCATTTT

V gene: TRBV7-9
J gene: TRBJ1-2
D gene: .
clone size: .
CDR3 protein: CASSLASDEGRLIF
CDR3 DNA: TGTGCCAGCAGCTTAGCGTCGGACGAGGGGAGGTTGATCTTC

V gene: TRBV7-3
J gene: TRBJ2-1
D gene: .
clone size: .
CDR3 protein: CASSERLGSYNEQFF
CDR3 DNA: TGTGCCAGCAGCGAAAGACTAGGCTCCTACAATGAGCAGTTCTTC

V gene: TRBV11-3
J gene: TRBJ1-6
D gene: TRBD1
clone size: few
CDR3 protein: CASRTGTAANSPLHF
CDR3 DNA: TGTGCCAGCAGGACCGGGACAGCCGCTAATTCACCCCTCCACTTT

V gene: TRBV5-1
J gene: TRBJ2-3
D gene: .
clone size: .
CDR3 protein: CASSRGQADTQYF
CDR3 DNA: TGCGCCAGCAGCCGAGGGCAGGCAGATACGCAGTATTTT

V gene: TRBV30
J gene: TRBJ1-1
D gene: .
clone size: .
CDR3 protein: CAWSLTEAFF
CDR3 DNA: TGTGCCTGGAGTCTGACTGAAGCTTTCTTT

V gene: TRBV15
J gene: TRBJ2-2
D gene: .
clone size: .
CDR3 protein: CATSREFRIQYYTGELFF
CDR3 DNA: TGTGCCACCAGCAGAGAATTTCGAATACAATATTACACCGGGGAGCTGTTTTTT

V gene: TRBV7-2
J gene: TRBJ2-1
D gene: TRBD2
clone size: .
CDR3 protein: CASSLMAASGRNEQFF
CDR3 DNA: TGTGCCAGCAGCTTAATGGCGGCTAGCGGGAGGAATGAGCAGTTCTTC

V gene: TRBV9
J gene: TRBJ1-2
D gene: TRBD1
clone size: .
CDR3 protein: CASSASVTTGGDGYTF
CDR3 DNA: TGTGCCAGCAGCGCTTCTGTGACGACAGGGGGCGATGGCTACACCTTC

V gene: TRBV5-6
J gene: TRBJ2-5
D gene: TRBD2
clone size: .
CDR3 protein: CASSLGLAGGPRETQYF
CDR3 DNA: TGTGCCAGCAGCTTGGGACTAGCGGGAGGCCCCCGAGAGACCCAGTACTTC

V gene: TRBV19
J gene: TRBJ2-7
D gene: TRBD1
clone size: .
CDR3 protein: CASSSRTGAYEQYF
CDR3 DNA: TGTGCCAGTAGTAGCCGGACAGGCGCCTACGAGCAGTACTTC

V gene: TRBV19
J gene: TRBJ1-5
D gene: .
clone size: .
CDR3 protein: CASSIETGNQPQHF
CDR3 DNA: TGTGCCAGTAGTATAGAAACGGGAAATCAGCCCCAGCATTTT

V gene: TRBV24-1
J gene: TRBJ2-3
D gene: TRBD2
clone size: once
CDR3 protein: CATSDLLTSGGQYF
CDR3 DNA: TGTGCCACCAGTGATCTATTGACTAGCGGTGGTCAGTATTTT